One and the same sample provided the 21 T cell receptor beta chains below, sequenced in a study of T cells in Graves' hyperthyroidism and ophthalmopathy. RNA transcripts provided the source from which TCR beta CDR3 regions were amplified. The HTBI set primed first-round TCR CDR3 RT-PCR. Each CDR3 protein gets one entry after TCRdb re-called the multiplex PCR reads with MiXCR. The sample contains a few hundred thousand distinct CDR3 sequences, more than 20% of which appear only once. Specimen: blood. The receptors shown here come from a man over 45 with Graves' hyperthyroidism.

The chain links TRBV2 to TRBJ1-4; 8 bases agree with TRBD1. The ends lost 7 bases at V and 8 bases at J; junction bases unmatched: 9. This CDR3 is 14 amino acids long. Germline V gene lookup returns CDR1 SNHLY and CDR2 FYNNEI. The DNA for the CDR3 is TGTGCCAGCATAGGCACAGGGGGTGGAGAAAAACTGTTTTTT. Its protein product is CASIGTGGGEKLFF.

This clonotype appeared a single time. The genes are TRBV5-6 and TRBJ2-1, with a weak D call TRBD2 (5 bases). This CDR3 spans 16 amino acids. The germline V and J ends were trimmed by 0 bases and 1 base, with 11 bases remaining between them. The germline V gene has CDR1 SGHDT and CDR2 YYEEEE. The CDR3 region has the DNA TGTGCCAGCAGCTTGGCTCTGGAGGTGTCCTACAATGAGCAGTTCTTC. It codes for CASSLALEVSYNEQFF.

Note on this clonotype: The junction departs from germline at one end; a sequencing error may be responsible. The chain uses TRBV10-3 and TRBJ1-2, with D hard to call. The CDR3 extends over 12 amino acids. Looked up from germline, CDR1 is ENHRY and CDR2 is SYGVKD. CDR3 residues: CAIRDFRNGCTF. For the CDR3, the DNA is TGTGCCATCAGGGACTTCCGTAACGGCTGCACCTTC.

Only a few counts were recorded for this clonotype. V gene TRBV5-1 combines with J gene TRBJ2-7, with D hard to call. Trimming removed 4 bases from V and 7 bases from J, with 12 bases in between. Germline CDR1 is SGHRS and CDR2 is YFSETQ. CDR3 length: 12 amino acids. Here the CDR3 DNA reads TGCGCCAGCAGCCCGACGGTGGGGGAGCAGTACTTC. Translating gives CASSPTVGEQYF.

This clonotype was observed at least ten times. V and J are TRBV7-2 and TRBJ2-1; D is undetermined. V was clipped by 1 base and J by 6 bases, with 7 bases between them. The CDR3 length is 13 residues. Germline CDR1 is SGHTA and CDR2 is FQGNSA. Written as DNA, the CDR3 is TGTGCCAGCAGCTTAGAGAGATCCAATGAGCAGTTCTTC. It is translated as CASSLERSNEQFF. The whole variable domain, filled in from reference TRBV7-2 and TRBJ2-1, reads GAGVSQSPSNKVTEKGKDVELRCDPISGHTALYWYRQSLGQGLEFLIYFQGNSAPDKSGLPSDRFSAERTGGSVSTLTIQRTQQEDSAVYLCASSLERSNEQFFGPGTRLTVL.

The chain carries TRBV18 and TRBJ2-5; D is possibly TRBD1 or TRBD2 (5 bases each). CDR3 length: 14 amino acids. V was clipped by 3 bases and J by 5 bases, with 13 bases between them. Germline CDR1 is KGHSH and CDR2 is LQKENI. CDR3 sequence (DNA): TGTGCCAGCTCACCGGGGACGGGAATGGAGACCCAGTACTTC. Its translation: CASSPGTGMETQYF.

Many counts were recorded for this clonotype. The chain employs TRBV11-2 and TRBJ2-3, with 8 bases fitting TRBD1. CDR3 length equals 16 residues. The germline CDR1 and CDR2 sequences are SGHAT and FQNNGV. V gave up 5 bases and J gave up 2 bases; unmatched junction bases: 9. This CDR3 is CASSTPRDRFTDTQYF. The CDR3 DNA is TGTGCCAGCAGCACACCCCGGGACAGGTTCACAGATACGCAGTATTTT.

This clonotype was counted only a few times. The chain employs TRBV29-1 and TRBJ2-1, with D unclear. Deletions cut 0 bases from V and 8 bases from J, with 8 bases between. CDR1 and CDR2 (germline): SQVTM, ANQGSEA. The CDR3 loop spans 12 amino acids. This chain's CDR3 is CSVEDNDDEQFF. The CDR3 nucleotides read TGCAGCGTTGAAGATAACGATGATGAGCAGTTCTTC.

This sequence joins TRBV7-3 and TRBJ2-3, with D perhaps TRBD2 (5 bases). Trimming took 2 bases from V and 6 from J, leaving 9 bases between them. Germline CDR1 SGHTA, CDR2 FQGTGA. The CDR3 covers 13 residues. In nucleotides, the CDR3 is TGTGCCAGCAGCTTACAAAGAGGGGATACGCAGTATTTT. Residues: CASSLQRGDTQYF.

CDR3 residues: CASSPRGSSYNSPLHF. The CDR3, as DNA: TGTGCCAGCAGTCCGAGGGGAAGCTCCTATAATTCACCCCTCCACTTT. The chain joins TRBV28 to TRBJ1-6; D might be TRBD1 (5 bases). CDR3 length: 16 amino acids. Trimming took off 5 bases at V and 0 bases at J, with 11 bases between the two ends. Germline V CDR1 and CDR2: MDHEN, SYDVKM.

This chain links TRBV24-1 with TRBJ2-7; TRBD2 agrees at 12 bases. The CDR3 totals 15 residues. J was trimmed by 2 bases and V by 6 bases; bases with no gene match: 4. The germline CDR1 and CDR2 sequences are KGHDR and SFDVKD. This chain's CDR3 is CATSPGLAGTYEQYF. In nucleotides, the CDR3 is TGTGCCACCAGTCCCGGACTAGCGGGAACCTACGAGCAGTACTTC.

This clonotype was recorded a few times. The chain recombines TRBV4-2 with TRBJ2-5; 13 bases agree with TRBD2. V lost 4 bases and J lost 4; bases outside the gene matches: 9. The CDR3 has 17 amino acids. Germline-derived CDR1 and CDR2 are LGHNA and YNFKEQ. As DNA, the CDR3 is TGTGCCAGCAGCCTCAGCGGACTAGCGGGAGTCGGAGAGACCCAGTACTTC. This gives the protein CASSLSGLAGVGETQYF.

The DNA of the CDR3 is TGCAGCGTTACGGACAGGGGGCCCACTGAAGCTTTCTTT. It specifies CSVTDRGPTEAFF. V is TRBV29-1 and J is TRBJ1-1; TRBD1 matches 11 bases. CDR1 is SQVTM and CDR2 is ANQGSEA in the germline V gene. After removal of 5 bases from V and 4 bases from J, the junction contained 3 bases not matched to a gene. This CDR3 spans 13 amino acids.

The chain has TRBV6-2 or TRBV6-3 and TRBJ2-3; D possibly corresponds to TRBD2 (6 bases). CDR3 length: 17 amino acids. Germline V gives CDR1 MNHEY, CDR2 SVGEGT. Trimming left V 0 bases short and J 1 base short, with 14 bases between. CDR3 sequence: CASSYSPLAAGTDTQYF. Here the CDR3 DNA reads TGTGCCAGCAGTTACTCGCCACTAGCCGCCGGCACAGATACGCAGTATTTT.

The chain carries TRBV19 and TRBJ2-1; 11 nucleotides line up with TRBD1. Trimming at V came to 7 bases and at J to 7 bases, leaving 6 bases not matched to a gene. Germline CDR1 reads LNHDA; CDR2 reads SQIVND (reference sequence). This CDR3 region has 14 residues. CDR3 sequence (DNA): TGTGCCAGTAAGTGGGACAGGGGGGCGAATGAGCAGTTCTTC. It translates to CASKWDRGANEQFF. The variable domain in full, completed from reference TRBV19 and TRBJ2-1, reads DGGITQSPKYLFRKEGQNVTLSCEQNLNHDAMYWYRQDPGQGLRLIYYSQIVNDFQKGDIAEGYSVSREKKESFPLTVTSAQKNPTAFYLCASKWDRGANEQFFGPGTRLTVL.

This chain links TRBV12-5 with TRBJ2-1; maybe TRBD2 (5 bases). The CDR3 loop spans 15 amino acids. V shed 3 bases and J shed 2 bases, with 11 bases lying between them. The germline gives CDR1 LGHNT, CDR2 FRNRAP. The CDR3 DNA sequence: TGTGCTAGTGGTTTAATTGCGGGTACCTACAATGAGCAGTTCTTC. This gives the protein CASGLIAGTYNEQFF.

There are many counts of this clonotype. V is TRBV7-8 and J is TRBJ2-7; D is unresolved. The CDR3 loop spans 15 amino acids. With 4 bases removed from V and 9 bases from J, the gap between germline ends came to 22 bases. Germline V gene sequence: CDR1 SGHVS, CDR2 FQNEAQ. DNA for the CDR3: TGTGCCAGCAGCTCACTGCGGACCTTCCTTTCAGCGCAGTACTTC. Protein product: CASSSLRTFLSAQYF.

The chain recombines TRBV20-1 with TRBJ2-7, with 11 bases aligning to TRBD2. The ends lost 5 bases at V and 6 bases at J; junction bases unmatched: 9. Per germline, CDR1 DFQATT and CDR2 SNEGSKA (reference sequence). The CDR3 has 14 amino acids. CDR3 protein: CSAWVSGRASEQYF. CDR3 sequence (DNA): TGCAGTGCTTGGGTTAGCGGGAGGGCCTCCGAGCAGTACTTC.

This clonotype was found many times. The rearrangement links TRBV30 to TRBJ2-3, with 8 bases lining up with TRBD2. The V gene end was trimmed by 1 base and the J gene end by 9 bases; junction bases not matched to a gene: 9. The germline gives CDR1 GTSNPN, CDR2 SVGIG (reference sequence). The CDR3 sequence is 14 residues long. The CDR3 DNA reads as TGTGCCTGGAGTGAAGGCGCGGGAGGATCCACGCAGTATTTT. This translates into CAWSEGAGGSTQYF.

The genes are TRBV7-9 and TRBJ2-1; 8 nucleotides agree with TRBD1. V shed 0 bases and J 5 bases; nucleotides not matched to a gene: 3. The CDR3 covers 15 residues. Per germline, CDR1 SEHNR and CDR2 FQNEAQ (reference sequence). The CDR3 DNA is TGTGCCAGCAGCTTAGCGGACAGGGTTAACAATGAGCAGTTCTTC. It codes for CASSLADRVNNEQFF.

This chain joins TRBV12-3 or TRBV12-4 and TRBJ2-2; 11 nucleotides align to TRBD2. After removal of 6 bases from V and 7 bases from J, the junction contained 16 bases not matched to a gene. CDR3 length: 18 amino acids. CDR3 residues: CASRLRGGLAEKNGELFF. The CDR3 DNA reads as TGTGCCAGCAGACTTAGGGGGGGACTAGCGGAAAAAAACGGGGAGCTGTTTTTT.